The clone carrying this T cell receptor beta chain was picked up many times. Its target is unknown. Trimming removed 4 bases from V and 1 base from J, with 7 bases in between. Germline V CDR1 and CDR2: SGHRS, YFSETQ. This CDR3 has 13 amino acids. Time point denoted: sample taken at primary tumor resection. The sequenced material consisted of unsorted whole RNA from tumor, nontumor lung or frozen PBMC. From the 5' RACE reads, TCRdb called clonotypes with MiXCR, one entry per CDR3 protein. The sample holds approximately 8,500 distinct CDR3 sequences, 4.5% to 6% seen once. The data stem from a study of spatial heterogeneity in lung cancer. Study-wide results and limits: Mutation counts in tumors were tracked by counts of expanded intratumoral alpha and beta TCRs. Counts of ubiquitous and regional expanded TCRs tracked ubiquitous and regional nonsynonymous mutations, respectively.

V is TRBV5-1 and J is TRBJ2-3; D is undetermined. The input for sequencing was lung tumor tissue, taken at surgery. The TCR comes from a male donor with early-stage non-small cell lung cancer. Written as DNA, the CDR3 is TGCGCCAGCAGCCCTGGACGCACAGATACGCAGTATTTT. Amino acids: CASSPGRTDTQYF.